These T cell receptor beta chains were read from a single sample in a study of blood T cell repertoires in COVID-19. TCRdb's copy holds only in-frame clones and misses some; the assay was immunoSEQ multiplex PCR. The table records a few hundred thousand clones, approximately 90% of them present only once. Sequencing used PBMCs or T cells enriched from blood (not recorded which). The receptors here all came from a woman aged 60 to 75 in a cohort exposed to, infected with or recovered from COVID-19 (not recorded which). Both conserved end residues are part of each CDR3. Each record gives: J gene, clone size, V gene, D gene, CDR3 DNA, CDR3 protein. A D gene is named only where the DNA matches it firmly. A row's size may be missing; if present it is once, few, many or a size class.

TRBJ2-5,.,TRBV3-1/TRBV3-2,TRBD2,TGTGCCAGCAGCCCTCGACTAGCGGGTACAAGGTACCAAGAGACCCAGTACTTC,CASSPRLAGTRYQETQYF
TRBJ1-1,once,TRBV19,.,TGTGCCAGTACCCCTTTCCTCGGGAAAAACACTGAAGCTTTCTTT,CASTPFLGKNTEAFF
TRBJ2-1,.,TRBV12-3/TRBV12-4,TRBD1,TGTGCCAGCTGCTCGACCGGGACAGGCGAGCAGTTCTTC,CASCSTGTGEQFF
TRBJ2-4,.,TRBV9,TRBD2,TGTGCCAGCAGCGTAGCAGGCGGGGGGAACATTCAGTACTTC,CASSVAGGGNIQYF
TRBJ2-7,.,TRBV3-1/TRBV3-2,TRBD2,TGTGCCAGCAGCCAAGCCGCTAGCGGGAGGCCCTCCTACGAGCAGTACTTC,CASSQAASGRPSYEQYF
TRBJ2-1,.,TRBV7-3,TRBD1,TGTGCCAGCAGCTTGGGCCAGGGGGCTGCCAATGAGCAGTTCTTC,CASSLGQGAANEQFF
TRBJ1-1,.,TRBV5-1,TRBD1,TGCGCCAGCAGCTTGGTGGGACAGGGAGTCACTGAAGCTTTCTTT,CASSLVGQGVTEAFF
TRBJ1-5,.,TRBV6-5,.,TGTGCCAGCAGCGCCTCCCGGGGAGACTATCAGCCCCAGCATTTT,CASSASRGDYQPQHF
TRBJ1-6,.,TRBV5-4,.,TGTGCCAGCAGCCCCGGGATTGATAATTCACCCCTCCACTTT,CASSPGIDNSPLHF
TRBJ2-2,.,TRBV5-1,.,TGCGCCAGCAGCTTGGGGAGCGGGTCCGGGGAGCTGTTTTTT,CASSLGSGSGELFF
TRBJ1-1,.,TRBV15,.,TGTGCCACCAGCAGGAGGGGGTCGTTCGGTAACACTGAAGCTTTCTTT,CATSRRGSFGNTEAFF
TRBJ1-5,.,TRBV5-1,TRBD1,TGCGCCAGCAGCTTGGGACAGGGCGGTCAGCCCCAGCATTTT,CASSLGQGGQPQHF
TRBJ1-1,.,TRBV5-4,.,TGTGCCAGCAGCTTCCCAGGGAACACTGAAGCTTTCTTT,CASSFPGNTEAFF
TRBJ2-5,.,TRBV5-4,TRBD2,TGTGCCAGCAGCTTTTTCTCTAGCGGGATCGTGGAGACCCAGTACTTC,CASSFFSSGIVETQYF
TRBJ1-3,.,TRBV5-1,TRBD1,TGCGCCAGCAGCCCCTTGGACAGGGCTGACACCATATATTTT,CASSPLDRADTIYF
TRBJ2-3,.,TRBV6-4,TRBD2,TGTGCCAGCAGTGACTCGCCGGGAGGGGCAGATACGCAGTATTTT,CASSDSPGGADTQYF
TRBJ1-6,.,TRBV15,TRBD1,TGTGCCACCAGCAGAAAGACAGGGACAGCGAATTCACCCCTCCACTTT,CATSRKTGTANSPLHF
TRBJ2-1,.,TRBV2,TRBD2,TGTGCCAGCTGGGAACTAGCGGGAGGTCTCAATGAGCAGTTCTTC,CASWELAGGLNEQFF
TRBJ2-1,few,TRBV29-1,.,TGCAGCGCTAGTGGCTCCTACAATGAGCAGTTCTTC,CSASGSYNEQFF
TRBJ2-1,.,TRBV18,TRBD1,TGTGCCAGCTCACCATTAGGGGGCCTGTACAATGAGCAGTTCTTC,CASSPLGGLYNEQFF
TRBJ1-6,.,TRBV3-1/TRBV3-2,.,TGTGCCAGCAGCCAAGCTGGGGGCGGATCACCCCTCCACTTT,CASSQAGGGSPLHF
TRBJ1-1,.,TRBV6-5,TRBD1,TGTGCCAGCAGTTACTTAACAGGGGGCAGGGACACTGAAGCTTTCTTT,CASSYLTGGRDTEAFF
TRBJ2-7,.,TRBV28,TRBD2,TGTGCCAGCAGTCCGTGGACTAGCGGGAGGATGAACGAGCAGTACTTC,CASSPWTSGRMNEQYF
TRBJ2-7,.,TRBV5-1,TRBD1,TGCGCCAGCAGCTTGGGACCGCACCGTCGGGACAGCTCCTACGAGCAGTACTTC,CASSLGPHRRDSSYEQYF
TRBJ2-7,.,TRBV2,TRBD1,TGTGCCAGCAGCCGAGCCGGACAGGGGGCTTACGAGCAGTACTTC,CASSRAGQGAYEQYF
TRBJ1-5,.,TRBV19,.,TGTGCCAGTAGTATATTTGGGGGAGGCCAGCCCCAGCATTTT,CASSIFGGGQPQHF
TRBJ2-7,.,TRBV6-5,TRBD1,TGTGCCAGCTCGACAGGGATACCCTCCTTC,CASSTGIPSF
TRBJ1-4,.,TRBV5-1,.,TGCGCCAGCAGCTTGGTGGCCTCAGGGCCAACTAATGAAAAACTGTTTTTT,CASSLVASGPTNEKLFF
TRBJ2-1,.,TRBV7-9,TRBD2,TGTGCCAGCAGCTTAGCGAGCGGGAGCCTCAATGAGCAGTTCTTC,CASSLASGSLNEQFF
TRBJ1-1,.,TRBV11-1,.,TGTGCCAGCAGCTTAGTGCTGGAGAAGACTGAAGCTTTCTTT,CASSLVLEKTEAFF
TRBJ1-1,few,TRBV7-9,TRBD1,TGTGCCAGCAGCGCCCGACAGGGGGCCTTTAGAGACACTGAAGCTTTCTTT,CASSARQGAFRDTEAFF
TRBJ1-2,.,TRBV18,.,TGTGCCAGCTCACCAATGGGGGGTGGAGCGGATGGCTACACCTTC,CASSPMGGGADGYTF
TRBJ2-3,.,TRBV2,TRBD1,TGTGCCAGCAGGTTAAGCCGGGACAGGGGTGTAGATACGCAGTATTTT,CASRLSRDRGVDTQYF
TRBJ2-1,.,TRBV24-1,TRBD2,TGTGCCACCAGTGACCTCAGCGGGAGCTCCTACAATGAGCAGTTCTTC,CATSDLSGSSYNEQFF
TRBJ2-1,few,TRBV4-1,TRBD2,TGCGCCAGCAGCCCGACGGGACTAGCGGGACAAAATGAGCAGTTCTTC,CASSPTGLAGQNEQFF